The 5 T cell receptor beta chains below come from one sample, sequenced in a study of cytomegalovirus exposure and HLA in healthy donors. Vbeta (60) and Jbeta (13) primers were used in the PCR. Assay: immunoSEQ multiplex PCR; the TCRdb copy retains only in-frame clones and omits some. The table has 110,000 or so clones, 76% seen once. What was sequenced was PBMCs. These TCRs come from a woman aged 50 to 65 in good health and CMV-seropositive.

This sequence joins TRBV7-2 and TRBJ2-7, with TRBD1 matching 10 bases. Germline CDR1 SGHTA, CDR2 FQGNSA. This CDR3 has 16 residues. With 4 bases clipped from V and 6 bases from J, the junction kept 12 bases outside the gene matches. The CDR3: CASSSPLGQGLGEQYF. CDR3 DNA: TGTGCCAGCAGCTCCCCGTTGGGACAGGGGTTGGGCGAGCAGTACTTC.

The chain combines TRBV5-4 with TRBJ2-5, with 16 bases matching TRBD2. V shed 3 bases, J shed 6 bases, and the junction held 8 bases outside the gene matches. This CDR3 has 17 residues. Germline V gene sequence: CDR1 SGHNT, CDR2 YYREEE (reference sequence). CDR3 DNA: TGTGCCAGCAGCTCGCCGGGACTAGCGGGGGGGCCAAAGACCCAGTACTTC. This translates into CASSSPGLAGGPKTQYF. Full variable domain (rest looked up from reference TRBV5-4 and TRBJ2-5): ETGVTQSPTHLIKTRGQQVTLRCSSQSGHNTVSWYQQALGQGPQFIFQYYREEENGRGNFPPRFSGLQFPNYSSELNVNALELDDSALYLCASSSPGLAGGPKTQYFGPGTRLLVL.

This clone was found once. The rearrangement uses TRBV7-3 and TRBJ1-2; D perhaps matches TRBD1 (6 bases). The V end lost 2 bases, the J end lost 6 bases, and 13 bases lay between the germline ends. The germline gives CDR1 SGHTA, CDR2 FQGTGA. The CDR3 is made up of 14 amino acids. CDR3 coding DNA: TGTGCCAGCAGCTTATCTCCAGGGGTAAATGGCTACACCTTC. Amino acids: CASSLSPGVNGYTF.

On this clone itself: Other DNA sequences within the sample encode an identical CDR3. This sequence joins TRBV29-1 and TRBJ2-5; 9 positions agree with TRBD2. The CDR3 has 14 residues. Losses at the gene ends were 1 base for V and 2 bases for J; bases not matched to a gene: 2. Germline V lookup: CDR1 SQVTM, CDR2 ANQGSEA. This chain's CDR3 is CSVEGAGGQETQYF. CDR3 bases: TGCAGCGTTGAAGGAGCGGGGGGTCAAGAGACCCAGTACTTC.

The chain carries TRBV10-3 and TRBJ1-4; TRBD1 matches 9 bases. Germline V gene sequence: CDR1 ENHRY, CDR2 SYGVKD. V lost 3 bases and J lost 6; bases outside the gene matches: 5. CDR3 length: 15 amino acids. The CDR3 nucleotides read TGTGCCATCAGTGACCCGACAGGGGGATATGAAAAACTGTTTTTT. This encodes CAISDPTGGYEKLFF.